The present T cell receptor beta chain was sequenced within a study of cytomegalovirus exposure and HLA in healthy donors. Study outcomes and limitations: Cytomegalovirus-associated status was assigned to roughly 160 TCR beta chains.

In the case of this clone: As yet, its antigen is unknown.

The junction had 6 bases not matched to a gene; V was cut back by 9 bases and J by 4 bases. CDR1 and CDR2 from the germline V gene are SGHRS and YFSETQ. The CDR3 covers 14 residues. The PCR employed 60 Vbeta primers together with 13 Jbeta primers. Repertoires were generated with immunoSEQ multiplex PCR, while TCRdb's copy carries only in-frame clones and drops some. The sample lists tens of thousands of clones, about three quarters seen once, with 9.5% to 13% in the top ten. This chain joins TRBV5-1 and TRBJ2-1; 11 bases line up with TRBD2. The sequence was obtained from a male donor in good health and CMV-seropositive. The sample consisted of PBMCs. The CDR3 bases are TGCGCCAACGCCACTAGCGGGAGTTACAATGAGCAGTTCTTC. Translation: CANATSGSYNEQFF. Full variable domain (remainder filled in from reference TRBV5-1 and TRBJ2-1): KAGVTQTPRYLIKTRGQQVTLSCSPISGHRSVSWYQQTPGQGLQFLFEYFSETQRNKGNFPGRFSGRQFSNSRSEMNVSTLELGDSALYLCANATSGSYNEQFFGPGTRLTVL.